Listed below are T cell receptor beta chains from one sample, sequenced in a study of T cell repertoires in cytomegalovirus infection. What these receptors recognize is not known. TCRdb used MiXCR to reprocess the reads, holding one entry per CDR3 protein. The data hold about 830,000 distinct CDR3 sequences, with less than 35% observed a single time. The sample was cultured CD8+ T cells from PBMCs, taken from culture after CMV antigen stimulation. The source is a human donor in good health (CMV status not recorded). Some clones in this sample may be carry-over from other donors' samples. CDR3s include the opening cysteine and the closing phenylalanine or tryptophan. The order of the fields is J gene, V gene, clone size, CDR3 protein. The listing skips clone size in some rows; elsewhere it reads once, few, many or a size class.

TRBJ2-3 TRBV4-1 few CASSQDSDTQYF
TRBJ2-1 TRBV5-1 - CASSPDRGHEQFF
TRBJ2-5 TRBV7-8 few CASSLSLDRVQETQYF
TRBJ1-6 TRBV7-9 - CASSGPQGASSPLHF
TRBJ2-7 TRBV7-5 few CISVSEACAGTGGFYEQYF
TRBJ2-2 TRBV2 - CASSEIGQGELFF
TRBJ2-3 TRBV7-6 many CASSLEQSPDTQYF
TRBJ2-7 TRBV7-6 - CASRQGTASSYEQYF
TRBJ1-5 TRBV12-3/TRBV12-4 - CASRSGQGAKWPRHF
TRBJ1-6 TRBV24-1 - CATSDLSRNSPLHF
TRBJ2-5 TRBV7-9 - CASSPIGQGQETQYF
TRBJ2-1 TRBV7-9 - CASSSTNRDRHFNEQFF
TRBJ1-1 TRBV4-1 many CASSQLIQAYTEAFF
TRBJ2-3 TRBV12-3/TRBV12-4 few CASSFGPGSTQYF
TRBJ2-3 TRBV10-3 many CAIMTGTSTDTQYF
TRBJ1-5 TRBV7-2 many CASSLSWTGDQPQHF
TRBJ1-2 TRBV19 few CASWLGRGLHYGYTF
TRBJ2-1 TRBV18 - CASSPLGENEQFF
TRBJ2-1 TRBV19 - CASSIDGTSAYNEQFF
TRBJ2-2 TRBV5-4 - CASRLVSGELFF